This TCR beta chain was recovered during a study of beta chain features in type 1 diabetes. Study as a whole: Examined across all samples were about 110 million sorted cells.

Purities in excess of 95% were seen in all sorted populations. TCRB transcripts that were expressed got sequenced, as all of the isolated RNA had been reverse transcribed. TCRdb's copy holds only in-frame clones and misses some; the assay was immunoSEQ multiplex PCR. Seen here are under 350,000 clones, 8% observed once, and the top ten hold more than 0.8%. The sample holds a few counts of this clone. Germline CDR1 reads SNHLY; CDR2 reads FYNNEI. This CDR3 comprises 13 residues. After removal of 7 bases from V and 1 base from J, the junction contained 4 bases not matched to a gene. Sequences were obtained from central memory CD4+ T cells from blood. The sequence came from a woman aged 18-29 years in good health. V usage is TRBV2 and J usage is TRBJ2-7, with 7 bases matching TRBD1. CDR3 loop: CASTRQGSYEQYF. CDR3 bases: TGTGCCAGCACGAGACAGGGATCCTACGAGCAGTACTTC.